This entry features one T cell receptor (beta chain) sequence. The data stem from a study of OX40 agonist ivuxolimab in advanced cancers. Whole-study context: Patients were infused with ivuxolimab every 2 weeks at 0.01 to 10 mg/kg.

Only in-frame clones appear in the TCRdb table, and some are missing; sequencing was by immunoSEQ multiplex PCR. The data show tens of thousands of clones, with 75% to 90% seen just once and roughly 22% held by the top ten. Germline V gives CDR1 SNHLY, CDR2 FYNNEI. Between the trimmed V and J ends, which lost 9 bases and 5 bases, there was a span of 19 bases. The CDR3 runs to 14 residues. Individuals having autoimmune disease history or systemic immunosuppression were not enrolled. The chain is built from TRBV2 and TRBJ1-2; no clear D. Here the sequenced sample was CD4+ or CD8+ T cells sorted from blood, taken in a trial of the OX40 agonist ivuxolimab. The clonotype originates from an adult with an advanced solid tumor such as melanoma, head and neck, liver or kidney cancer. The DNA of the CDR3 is TGTGCCAGGACTGAAGAGGGATACTCTTATGGCTACACCTTC. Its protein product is CARTEEGYSYGYTF.